The 9 T cell receptor beta chains below come from one sample, sequenced in a study of response to subunit inactivated influenza vaccine. TCRdb re-analysed the RT-PCR reads in MiXCR, keeping a single row per CDR3 protein. The sample includes hundreds of thousands of distinct CDR3 sequences, roughly 10% of them seen just once. The starting material was PBMCs from blood, obtained on the day of vaccination. These receptors were obtained from a man in his fifties who received an inactivated influenza vaccine.

J is TRBJ2-7 and V is TRBV5-1; TRBD1 matches at 8 bases. Unmatched junction bases numbered 8, after V lost 3 bases and J lost 3 bases. Per germline, CDR1 SGHRS and CDR2 YFSETQ. The CDR3 is 15 residues long. CDR3 amino acids: CASSSGTGLGYEQYF. The CDR3 bases are TGCGCCAGCAGCTCAGGGACAGGATTGGGCTACGAGCAGTACTTC.

This clonotype appeared many times. The rearrangement links TRBV5-1 to TRBJ2-7; TRBD1 matches at 9 bases. J gave up 3 bases and V 3 bases, and 4 bases lay outside the gene matches. The CDR3 runs 14 residues. CDR1 SGHRS and CDR2 YFSETQ come from the germline V gene. DNA of the CDR3: TGCGCCAGCAGCTACGGGACAGGGCACTACGAGCAGTACTTC. It is translated as CASSYGTGHYEQYF. Full variable domain (missing parts from reference TRBV5-1 and TRBJ2-7): KAGVTQTPRYLIKTRGQQVTLSCSPISGHRSVSWYQQTPGQGLQFLFEYFSETQRNKGNFPGRFSGRQFSNSRSEMNVSTLELGDSALYLCASSYGTGHYEQYFGPGTRLTVT.

This rearrangement joins TRBV5-1 to TRBJ2-1; tentatively, D is TRBD1 or TRBD2 (8 bases each). The CDR3 runs 17 residues. V lost 8 bases and J lost 4, with 25 bases in between. CDR1 and CDR2 from the germline V gene are SGHRS and YFSETQ. CDR3 loop: CASGQGRAGVGYNEQFF. CDR3 coding DNA: TGCGCCAGTGGACAGGGAAGAGCGGGAGTGGGTTACAATGAGCAGTTCTTC. Full variable domain (remainder filled in from reference TRBV5-1 and TRBJ2-1): KAGVTQTPRYLIKTRGQQVTLSCSPISGHRSVSWYQQTPGQGLQFLFEYFSETQRNKGNFPGRFSGRQFSNSRSEMNVSTLELGDSALYLCASGQGRAGVGYNEQFFGPGTRLTVL.

This clonotype was counted a few times. This chain connects TRBV12-3 or TRBV12-4 to TRBJ2-3; 9 nucleotides line up with TRBD1. The CDR3 runs 16 residues. The trim removed 6 bases at V and 1 base at J, leaving 8 bases unmatched. The CDR3 DNA reads as TGTGCCAGCAGCCGACCAAGGGACAGGGGCACAGATACGCAGTATTTT. Protein: CASSRPRDRGTDTQYF.

This sequence joins TRBV10-3 and TRBJ2-2; no reliable D call. V lost 3 bases, J lost 2 bases, and 10 bases lay in between. This CDR3 spans 15 amino acids. CDR1 and CDR2 from the germline V gene are ENHRY and SYGVKD. This CDR3 reads CAISDQLSNTGELFF. CDR3 nucleotide sequence: TGTGCCATCAGTGATCAACTCTCTAACACCGGGGAGCTGTTTTTT.

J is TRBJ2-7 and V is TRBV19; 7 bases line up with TRBD2. Looked up from germline, CDR1 is LNHDA and CDR2 is SQIVND (reference sequence). This CDR3 has 14 amino acids. After removal of 4 bases from V and 6 bases from J, the junction contained 9 bases not matched to a gene. Here the CDR3 reads CASSTGGGSPEQYF. Here the CDR3 DNA reads TGTGCCAGTAGTACTGGTGGCGGGAGCCCCGAGCAGTACTTC.

V and J are TRBV12-3 or TRBV12-4 and TRBJ2-7; 8 bases line up with TRBD1. V shed 3 bases and J 3 bases; nucleotides not matched to a gene: 4. The CDR3 consists of 14 residues. The CDR3 region has the DNA TGTGCCAGCAGTTTCGGGACAGGTAACTACGAGCAGTACTTC. As protein: CASSFGTGNYEQYF.

The chain recombines TRBV7-9 with TRBJ2-4; 13 bases are shared with TRBD2. The trim removed 1 base at V and 8 bases at J, leaving 5 bases unmatched. The CDR3 has 16 amino acids. Germline V lookup: CDR1 SEHNR, CDR2 FQNEAQ (reference sequence). In nucleotides, the CDR3 is TGTGCCAGCAGCTTAGGGAGACTAGCGGGAGGATACATTCAGTACTTC. Residues: CASSLGRLAGGYIQYF.

This clonotype was counted many times. V and J are TRBV3-1 and TRBJ2-1, with 7 bases matching TRBD1. The CDR3 length is 17 residues. V lost 0 bases, J lost 2 bases, and 7 bases stayed unmatched. Germline V CDR1 and CDR2: LGHDT, YNNKEL (reference sequence). The CDR3 sequence is CASSQDGDRGAYNEQFF. The CDR3, as DNA: TGTGCCAGCAGCCAAGATGGGGACAGAGGAGCCTACAATGAGCAGTTCTTC.